This TCR beta chain was identified in a study of shared clonotypes between healthy human individuals. Sequencing used immunoSEQ multiplex PCR; TCRdb keeps in-frame clones, though not all of them. The sample has over a million clones, about 80% seen once. For this clone: Its antigen remains unknown.

Overall study results and limits: Across a few donors, naive CD4 shared about 5%, naive CD8 more than 3%, memory CD4 more than 2%, memory CD8 0.4% to 0.5%.

Germline V CDR1 and CDR2: MDHEN, SYDVKM. V lost 6 bases and J 2 bases, leaving 10 bases between the germline ends. This CDR3 region has 13 residues. The receptor was isolated from a man younger than 35 in good health. Some clones in this sample may be carry-over from other donors' samples. The rearrangement uses TRBV28 and TRBJ1-2; D remains unclear. Sequenced input: memory CD4+ T cells from PBMCs. Subset described: CD45RA-negative fraction. In DNA, the CDR3 is TGTGCCAGCAGCATTCGGATAAACTATGGCTACACCTTC. Protein sequence: CASSIRINYGYTF.